The present T cell receptor beta chain was sequenced within a study of cytomegalovirus exposure and HLA in healthy donors. The overall study: Unique TCRs from HLA-typed donors, roughly 87 million of them, were held in an early data release. Genetic ancestry analysis placed around four fifths of the roughly 400 donors that were genotyped in the Caucasian-associated cluster.

General study findings and limits: About 87% or about 30% of the time was how often most TCR beta V segments were productive, according to an earlier analysis.

This clone was picked up a small number of times. Its antigen is unknown. Primers: 60 Vbeta forward and 13 Jbeta reverse. Here immunoSEQ multiplex PCR was the method, and the copy in TCRdb shows in-frame clones only, minus some. Counted here are a few hundred thousand clones, about 82% occurring once; the ten biggest clones make up about 3%. The sequence derives from a man aged 25-40 years in good health and CMV-seronegative. The specimen was PBMCs.

The CDR3 DNA sequence: TGCGCCAGCAGCCAAGAAGGCGGGAAGTATTCACCCCTCCACTTT. Amino acid sequence: CASSQEGGKYSPLHF. This chain joins TRBV4-1 and TRBJ1-6; D unresolved. Deletions cut 0 bases from V and 8 bases from J, with 11 bases between. This CDR3 has 15 amino acids. Germline CDR1 MGHRA, CDR2 YSYEKL.